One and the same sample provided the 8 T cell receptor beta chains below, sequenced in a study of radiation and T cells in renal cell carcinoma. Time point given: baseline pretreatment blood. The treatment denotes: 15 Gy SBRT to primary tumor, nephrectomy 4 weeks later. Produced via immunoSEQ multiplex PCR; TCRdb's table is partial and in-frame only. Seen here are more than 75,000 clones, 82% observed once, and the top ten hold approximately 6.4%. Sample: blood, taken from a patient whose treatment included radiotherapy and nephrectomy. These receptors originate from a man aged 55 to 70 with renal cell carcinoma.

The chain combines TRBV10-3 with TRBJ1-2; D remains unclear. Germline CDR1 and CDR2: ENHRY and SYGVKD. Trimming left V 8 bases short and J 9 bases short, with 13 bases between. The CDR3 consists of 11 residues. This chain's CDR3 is CAILSGWRYTF. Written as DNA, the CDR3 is TGTGCCATCTTATCGGGGTGGCGCTACACCTTC.

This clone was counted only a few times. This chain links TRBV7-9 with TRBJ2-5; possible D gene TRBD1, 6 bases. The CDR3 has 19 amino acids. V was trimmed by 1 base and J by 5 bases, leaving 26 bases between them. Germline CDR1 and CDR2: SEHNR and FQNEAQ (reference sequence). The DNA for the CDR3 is TGTGCCAGCAGCTTAGGACTCTTCAGGGGAAGACCTATTAAGGAGACCCAGTACTTC. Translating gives CASSLGLFRGRPIKETQYF. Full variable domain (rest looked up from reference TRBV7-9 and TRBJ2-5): DTGVSQNPRHKITKRGQNVTFRCDPISEHNRLYWYRQTLGQGPEFLTYFQNEAQLEKSRLLSDRFSAERPKGSFSTLEIQRTEQGDSAMYLCASSLGLFRGRPIKETQYFGPGTRLLVL.

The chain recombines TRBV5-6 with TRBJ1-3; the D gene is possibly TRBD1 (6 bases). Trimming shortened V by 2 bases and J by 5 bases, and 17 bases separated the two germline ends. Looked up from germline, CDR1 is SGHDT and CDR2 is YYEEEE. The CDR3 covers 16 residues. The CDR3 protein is CASSLLQGENRNTIYF. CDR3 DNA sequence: TGTGCCAGCAGCTTACTACAGGGTGAAAATAGAAACACCATATATTTT. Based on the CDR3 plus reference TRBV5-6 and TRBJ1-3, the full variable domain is DAGVTQSPTHLIKTRGQQVTLRCSPKSGHDTVSWYQQALGQGPQFIFQYYEEEERQRGNFPDRFSGHQFPNYSSELNVNALLLGDSALYLCASSLLQGENRNTIYFGEGSWLTVV.

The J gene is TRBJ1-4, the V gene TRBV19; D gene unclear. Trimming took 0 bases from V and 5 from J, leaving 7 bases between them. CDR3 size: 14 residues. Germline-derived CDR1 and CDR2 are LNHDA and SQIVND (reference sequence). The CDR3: CASSIDPGNEKLFF. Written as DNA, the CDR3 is TGTGCCAGTAGTATAGATCCCGGGAATGAAAAACTGTTTTTT.

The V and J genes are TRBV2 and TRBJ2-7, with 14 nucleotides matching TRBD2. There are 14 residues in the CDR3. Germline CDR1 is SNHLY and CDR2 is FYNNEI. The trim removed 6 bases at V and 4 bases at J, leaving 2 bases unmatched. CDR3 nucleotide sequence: TGTGCCAGCAGCTGGACTAGCGGGAGGTACGAGCAGTACTTC. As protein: CASSWTSGRYEQYF. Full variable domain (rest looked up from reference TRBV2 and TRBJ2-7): EPEVTQTPSHQVTQMGQEVILRCVPISNHLYFYWYRQILGQKVEFLVSFYNNEISEKSEIFDDQFSVERPDGSNFTLKIRSTKLEDSAMYFCASSWTSGRYEQYFGPGTRLTVT.

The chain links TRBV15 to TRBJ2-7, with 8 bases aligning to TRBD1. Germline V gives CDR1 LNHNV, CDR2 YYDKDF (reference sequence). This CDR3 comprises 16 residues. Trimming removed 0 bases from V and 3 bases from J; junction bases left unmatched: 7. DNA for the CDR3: TGTGCCACCAGCAGAGATATGGGGACAGGTGGCTACGAGCAGTACTTC. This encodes CATSRDMGTGGYEQYF.

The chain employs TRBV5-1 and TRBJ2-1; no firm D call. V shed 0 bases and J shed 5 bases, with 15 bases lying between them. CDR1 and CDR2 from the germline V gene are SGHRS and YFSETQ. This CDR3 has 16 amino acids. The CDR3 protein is CASSLAGGRANNEQFF. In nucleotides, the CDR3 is TGCGCCAGCAGCTTGGCCGGCGGTAGGGCAAACAATGAGCAGTTCTTC. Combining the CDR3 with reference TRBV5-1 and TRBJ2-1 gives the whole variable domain KAGVTQTPRYLIKTRGQQVTLSCSPISGHRSVSWYQQTPGQGLQFLFEYFSETQRNKGNFPGRFSGRQFSNSRSEMNVSTLELGDSALYLCASSLAGGRANNEQFFGPGTRLTVL.

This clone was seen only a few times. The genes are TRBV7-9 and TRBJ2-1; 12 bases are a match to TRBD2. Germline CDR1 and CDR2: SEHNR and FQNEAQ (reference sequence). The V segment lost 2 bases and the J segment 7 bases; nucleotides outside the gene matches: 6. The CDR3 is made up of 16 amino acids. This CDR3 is CASSLTLAGGPNEQFF. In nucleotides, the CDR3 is TGTGCCAGCAGCTTAACCCTAGCGGGAGGGCCGAATGAGCAGTTCTTC.